This passage covers 29 T cell receptor beta chains from one sample sequenced in a study of neurological immune-mediated disorders. TCRdb itself ran the 5' RACE reads through MiXCR, one entry per CDR3 protein. The table has some 89,000 distinct CDR3 sequences, roughly 4.5% seen once. The time point denotes: longitudinal time-point 3. Sample: PBMCs. These receptors were collected from a woman aged 55-69 years with multiple sclerosis.

Ten or more counts support this clonotype. CDR3 amino acids: CASSPRQTRYTEAFF. In DNA form, the CDR3 reads TGTGCCAGCAGTCCCCGACAGACGAGGTACACTGAAGCTTTCTTT. V usage is TRBV27 and J usage is TRBJ1-1; TRBD1 might be the D (5 bases). CDR1 and CDR2 (germline): MNHEY, SMNVEV (reference sequence). Trimming shortened V by 5 bases and J by 3 bases, and 16 bases separated the two germline ends. This CDR3 has 15 residues.

This clonotype was recorded at least ten times. The chain uses TRBV3-1 and TRBJ1-2; D gene ambiguous. Trimming shortened V by 4 bases and J by 7 bases, and 19 bases separated the two germline ends. This CDR3 has 15 residues. Germline V gene lookup returns CDR1 LGHDT and CDR2 YNNKEL (reference sequence). CDR3 in amino acids: CASSPPQATHGGYTF. The CDR3 DNA sequence: TGTGCCAGCAGCCCTCCGCAGGCCACTCACGGTGGCTACACCTTC. Filled out from reference TRBV3-1 and TRBJ1-2, the complete variable domain reads DTAVSQTPKYLVTQMGNDKSIKCEQNLGHDTMYWYKQDSKKFLKIMFSYNNKELIINETVPNRFSPKSPDKAHLNLHINSLELGDSAVYFCASSPPQATHGGYTFGSGTRLTVV.

The rearrangement links TRBV19 to TRBJ2-7, with 10 nucleotides matching TRBD2. The CDR3 sequence is 15 residues long. V trimming: 7 bases; J trimming: 2 bases; junction bases outside the gene matches: 8. CDR1 is LNHDA and CDR2 is SQIVND in the germline V gene (reference sequence). CDR3 loop: CASTSGGASTYEQYF. CDR3 nucleotides: TGTGCCAGTACCAGCGGGGGGGCATCGACCTACGAGCAGTACTTC.

This clonotype was observed many times. This sequence joins TRBV20-1 and TRBJ1-4; D uncertain. V lost 6 bases and J 1 base, leaving 9 bases between the germline ends. CDR1 DFQATT and CDR2 SNEGSKA come from the germline V gene (reference sequence). The CDR3 contains 13 residues. CDR3 sequence: CSARGGTNEKLFF. The CDR3 DNA sequence: TGCAGTGCACGTGGCGGAACTAATGAAAAACTGTTTTTT.

This clonotype was seen many times. This chain connects TRBV10-3 to TRBJ2-7; D is tentatively TRBD1 or TRBD2 (5 bases each). The CDR3 is 12 residues long. The V end was cut by 11 bases, the J end by 1 base, with 12 bases between. CDR1 and CDR2 from the germline V gene are ENHRY and SYGVKD. DNA of the CDR3: TGTGCCGCCGGGACGGCTTCCTACGAGCAGTACTTC. Translating gives CAAGTASYEQYF.

This clonotype appeared many times. V and J are TRBV6-5 and TRBJ2-3, with D perhaps matching TRBD1 or TRBD2 (5 bases each). CDR1 is MNHEY and CDR2 is SVGAGI in the germline V gene. V lost 0 bases and J 7 bases, leaving 14 bases between the germline ends. This CDR3 comprises 15 residues. The CDR3 DNA reads as TGTGCCAGCAGTTACTCTTTCGGGACGGCCAATACGCAGTATTTT. Translation: CASSYSFGTANTQYF.

This clonotype has a count of ten or more. This chain links TRBV14 with TRBJ2-2; 8 bases fit TRBD2. The junction had 1 base not matched to a gene; V was cut back by 0 bases and J by 1 base. Germline V lookup: CDR1 SGHDN, CDR2 FVKESK. This CDR3 is built from 16 residues. The CDR3 here is CASSQEAGVNTGELFF. CDR3 coding DNA: TGTGCCAGCAGCCAAGAAGCGGGGGTGAACACCGGGGAGCTGTTTTTT.

This clonotype was found many times. The rearrangement uses TRBV10-3 and TRBJ2-7; the match to TRBD1 covers 8 bases. V gave up 5 bases and J gave up 2 bases; unmatched junction bases: 5. CDR3 length: 14 amino acids. The germline V gene has CDR1 ENHRY and CDR2 SYGVKD. The CDR3, as DNA: TGTGCCATCAGTACGACAGGGGAGACCTACGAGCAGTACTTC. Amino acid sequence: CAISTTGETYEQYF.

The sample holds many counts of this clonotype. V usage is TRBV20-1 and J usage is TRBJ2-3, with 13 bases fitting TRBD2. Germline V CDR1 and CDR2: DFQATT, SNEGSKA (reference sequence). The CDR3 sequence is 16 residues long. The V and J ends lost 5 bases and 2 bases, in that order; junction bases with no gene match: 7. DNA of the CDR3: TGCAGTGCTCATTCGGGACTAGCGGGGTCCACAGATACGCAGTATTTT. Its translation is CSAHSGLAGSTDTQYF.

This clonotype was counted many times. The rearrangement links TRBV27 to TRBJ1-1; tentative D call: TRBD1 (6 bases). The germline V gene has CDR1 MNHEY and CDR2 SMNVEV (reference sequence). The CDR3 loop spans 16 amino acids. V gave up 3 bases and J gave up 3 bases, with 17 bases separating them. CDR3 DNA sequence: TGTGCCAGCAGTTTCAGGGGTCAGGGTGTTTACACTGAAGCTTTCTTT. Protein sequence: CASSFRGQGVYTEAFF.

As to this clonotype: Mismatch with germline at one junction end may stem from a read error. V usage is TRBV7-9 and J usage is TRBJ1-5; TRBD1 aligns across 9 bases. The germline V gene encodes CDR1 SEHNR and CDR2 FQNEAQ (reference sequence). CDR3 size: 15 residues. The CDR3 bases are TGTACCAGCAGCCCGGGGACAGGGCCGAATCAGCCCCAGCATTTT. As protein: CTSSPGTGPNQPQHF. Looking up the rest from reference TRBV7-9 and TRBJ1-5 gives the full variable domain: DTGVSQNPRHKITKRGQNVTFRCDPISEHNRLYWYRQTLGQGPEFLTYFQNEAQLEKSRLLSDRFSAERPKGSFSTLEIQRTEQGDSAMYLCTSSPGTGPNQPQHFGDGTRLSIL.

In its sample, this clonotype was seen many times. This chain joins TRBV20-1 and TRBJ2-5, with D possibly TRBD1 on 6 matching bases. In germline, CDR1 is DFQATT, CDR2 SNEGSKA (reference sequence). Trimming removed 6 bases from V and 1 base from J, with 9 bases in between. The CDR3 runs 12 residues. The DNA for the CDR3 is TGCAGTGCCGGACAGTCCCAAGAGACCCAGTACTTC. This encodes CSAGQSQETQYF.

This clonotype has a count of ten or more. This chain links TRBV28 with TRBJ1-6; 7 positions agree with TRBD1. Looked up from germline, CDR1 is MDHEN and CDR2 is SYDVKM. Losses at the gene ends were 5 bases for V and 7 bases for J; bases not matched to a gene: 11. There are 16 residues in the CDR3. CDR3 amino acids: CASSPRQGLGNSPLHF. The CDR3 DNA reads TGTGCCAGCAGTCCCCGACAGGGATTAGGGAATTCACCCCTCCACTTT. The whole variable domain, remainder taken from reference TRBV28 and TRBJ1-6, is DVKVTQSSRYLVKRTGEKVFLECVQDMDHENMFWYRQDPGLGLRLIYFSYDVKMKEKGDIPEGYSVSREKKERFSLILESASTNQTSMYLCASSPRQGLGNSPLHFGNGTRLTVT.

This clonotype has at least ten counts. This chain uses TRBV9 with TRBJ2-7; 8 bases match TRBD2. V shed 2 bases, J shed 2 bases, and the junction held 3 bases outside the gene matches. There are 14 residues in the CDR3. The germline gives CDR1 SGDLS, CDR2 YYNGEE. CDR3 residues: CASSVGGATYEQYF. CDR3 nucleotides: TGTGCCAGCAGCGTCGGGGGGGCGACCTACGAGCAGTACTTC. Based on the CDR3 plus reference TRBV9 and TRBJ2-7, the full variable domain is DSGVTQTPKHLITATGQRVTLRCSPRSGDLSVYWYQQSLDQGLQFLIQYYNGEERAKGNILERFSAQQFPDLHSELNLSSLELGDSALYFCASSVGGATYEQYFGPGTRLTVT.

This clonotype was recorded many times. The chain couples TRBV5-1 to TRBJ2-7, with TRBD1 matching over 9 bases. Losses at the gene ends were 4 bases for V and 2 bases for J; bases not matched to a gene: 7. Germline CDR1 SGHRS, CDR2 YFSETQ. This CDR3 region has 15 residues. CDR3 protein: CASSPGTGRTYEQYF. The CDR3 bases are TGCGCCAGCAGCCCCGGGACAGGGCGAACCTACGAGCAGTACTTC.

This clonotype was picked up many times. The rearrangement links TRBV18 to TRBJ2-7; TRBD1 is a possible D gene (6 bases). The CDR3 extends over 13 amino acids. Germline assignment: CDR1 KGHSH and CDR2 LQKENI. V was cut by 0 bases and J by 6 bases, with 9 bases left in between. This CDR3 reads CASSPPGTFEQYF. The CDR3 DNA follows: TGTGCCAGCTCACCACCCGGGACATTCGAGCAGTACTTC.

This clonotype was counted ten times or more. This chain links TRBV5-1 with TRBJ2-5; TRBD1 matches at 8 bases. The CDR3 contains 18 residues. V dropped 4 bases and J dropped 2; count of bases not matched to a gene: 16. Germline V gene sequence: CDR1 SGHRS, CDR2 YFSETQ. The chain's CDR3 is CASSQRTGSLGRQETQYF. In DNA, the CDR3 is TGCGCCAGCAGCCAACGGACAGGGAGTTTGGGACGACAAGAGACCCAGTACTTC. The whole variable domain, filled in from reference TRBV5-1 and TRBJ2-5, reads KAGVTQTPRYLIKTRGQQVTLSCSPISGHRSVSWYQQTPGQGLQFLFEYFSETQRNKGNFPGRFSGRQFSNSRSEMNVSTLELGDSALYLCASSQRTGSLGRQETQYFGPGTRLLVL.

In its sample, this clonotype was seen many times. The V gene is TRBV25-1, the J gene TRBJ2-5; D gene uncertain. In germline, CDR1 is MGHDK, CDR2 SYGVNS. Trimming cost V 5 bases and J 1 base, with 11 bases left between them. This CDR3 is built from 14 residues. The CDR3 coding sequence is TGTGCCAGCAGTAGACCCCAGACCCAAGAGACCCAGTACTTC. Amino acids: CASSRPQTQETQYF.

This clonotype was seen repeatedly, ten times or more. This sequence joins TRBV12-3 or TRBV12-4 and TRBJ1-6; D is undetermined. CDR3 size: 14 residues. Deletions cut 4 bases from V and 9 bases from J, with 13 bases between. The CDR3 coding sequence is TGTGCCAGCAGTTCGCGTGGGGATCGTTCACCCCTCCACTTT. Protein: CASSSRGDRSPLHF.

The sample holds many counts of this clonotype. The chain joins TRBV5-6 to TRBJ2-7, with D tentatively TRBD1 (6 bases). The CDR3 length is 14 residues. V lost 3 bases and J lost 2, with 12 bases in between. Germline V lookup: CDR1 SGHDT, CDR2 YYEEEE. This chain's CDR3 is CASSWQGTPYEQYF. The CDR3 nucleotides read TGTGCCAGCAGCTGGCAGGGGACCCCCTACGAGCAGTACTTC.

This clonotype was seen repeatedly, ten times or more. V usage is TRBV27 and J usage is TRBJ2-3; possible D gene TRBD2, 5 bases. This CDR3 spans 17 amino acids. Germline V gene data show CDR1 as MNHEY and CDR2 as SMNVEV (reference sequence). V was pared by 0 bases and J by 2 bases, with 15 bases between. The CDR3 DNA is TGTGCCAGCAGTTTATCCACAGTGTTGAGGGCCACAGATACGCAGTATTTT. Amino acids: CASSLSTVLRATDTQYF.

In this sample, this clonotype turned up many times. This rearrangement joins TRBV7-9 to TRBJ2-3, with 9 bases lining up with TRBD1. The germline V gene encodes CDR1 SEHNR and CDR2 FQNEAQ (reference sequence). With V trimmed by 5 bases and J by 0 bases, 3 bases remained unmatched. This CDR3 is built from 15 residues. The CDR3 DNA reads TGTGCCAGCAGCGAGGGACAGGGCAGCACAGATACGCAGTATTTT. It codes for CASSEGQGSTDTQYF.

On this clonotype itself: A read error may explain this, as a much larger clone is one base away. The DNA for the CDR3 is TGTGCCAGCTCACCCAGTAGGGACGCTGAAAAACTGTTTTTT. Residues: CASSPSRDAEKLFF. V gene TRBV18 combines with J gene TRBJ1-4, with D tentatively TRBD1 (5 bases). The germline V gene encodes CDR1 KGHSH and CDR2 LQKENI. This CDR3 spans 14 amino acids. V was pared by 3 bases and J by 7 bases, with 12 bases between.

At least ten counts were recorded for this clonotype. The gene calls are TRBV11-2 and TRBJ2-5; D not resolved. Per the germline V gene, CDR1 is SGHAT and CDR2 is FQNNGV. V lost 0 bases and J 2 bases, leaving 4 bases between the germline ends. CDR3 length: 13 residues. CDR3 nucleotides: TGTGCCAGCAGCTTAGAATGGCAAGAGACCCAGTACTTC. Protein sequence: CASSLEWQETQYF.

This clonotype rates as medium-sized. The V call is TRBV7-8, the J call TRBJ2-1; D gene unclear. V lost 5 bases and J 10 bases, leaving 12 bases between the germline ends. Germline CDR1 reads SGHVS; CDR2 reads FQNEAQ. There are 12 residues in the CDR3. CDR3 bases: TGTGCCAGCAGCCCGACGTTGGCCGAGCAGTTCTTC. It yields the protein CASSPTLAEQFF. The full variable domain, completed using reference TRBV7-8 and TRBJ2-1, is GAGVSQSPRYKVAKRGQDVALRCDPISGHVSLFWYQQALGQGPEFLTYFQNEAQLDKSGLPSDRFFAERPEGSVSTLKIQRTQQEDSAVYLCASSPTLAEQFFGPGTRLTVL.

This clonotype appeared many times. CDR3 region: CASSTMTGGTEAFF. The DNA for the CDR3 is TGTGCCAGCAGCACAATGACAGGGGGGACTGAAGCTTTCTTT. The rearrangement links TRBV11-2 to TRBJ1-1, with 9 bases lining up with TRBD1. Trimming removed 5 bases from V and 5 bases from J; junction bases left unmatched: 6. The CDR3 is 14 amino acids. Per the germline V gene, CDR1 is SGHAT and CDR2 is FQNNGV.

Ten or more counts support this clonotype. This rearrangement joins TRBV6-4 to TRBJ1-6, with 8 bases identical to TRBD1. V gave up 6 bases and J gave up 7 bases; unmatched junction bases: 8. Germline CDR1 reads MRHNA; CDR2 reads SNTAGT. CDR3 size: 15 residues. This chain's CDR3 is CASSSPGQVNSPLHF. The CDR3 bases are TGTGCCAGCAGCAGTCCGGGACAGGTGAATTCACCCCTCCACTTT.

This clonotype appeared a few times. This sequence joins TRBV27 and TRBJ1-4, with 8 nucleotides matching TRBD1. CDR1 is MNHEY, CDR2 SMNVEV, per germline (reference sequence). The CDR3 covers 15 residues. V shed 5 bases and J 3 bases; nucleotides not matched to a gene: 5. The DNA for the CDR3 is TGTGCCAGCAGTATAGCGACAGGGGCTAATGAAAAACTGTTTTTT. Translating it yields CASSIATGANEKLFF.

In its sample, this clonotype was seen many times. The rearrangement joins TRBV5-1 to TRBJ2-1, with 10 bases fitting TRBD2. The length of the CDR3 is 15 residues. Germline CDR1 SGHRS, CDR2 YFSETQ. V shed 4 bases, J shed 6 bases, and the junction held 7 bases outside the gene matches. CDR3: CASSVSGGAGNEQFF. As DNA, the CDR3 is TGCGCCAGCAGCGTGAGCGGGGGGGCCGGCAATGAGCAGTTCTTC.